Listed here are 2 T cell receptor beta chains from one sample, sequenced in a study of beta chain features in type 1 diabetes. As every portion of the isolated RNA was reverse transcribed, the sequencing read expressed TCRB transcripts. Sequenced by immunoSEQ multiplex PCR; TCRdb stores in-frame clones only, minus some. The sample comprises under 350,000 clones, approximately 24% of which are singletons, and over 0.01% rests with the top ten. Findings and caveats of the study: Shorter TCRB CDR3s, moderately but significantly so, were found in Type 1 diabetes patients in all four CD4+ subsets.

Antigens of these TCRs are unknown. The sample taken for sequencing was naive CD4+ T cells from blood. Receptor source: a woman aged 25 to 39 with type 1 diabetes.

This clone showed up just once. CDR3 coding DNA: TGTGCCAGCAGCCGGACTCGCGGGAGGAGCACAGATACGCAGTATTTT. Protein product: CASSRTRGRSTDTQYF. This chain links TRBV7-9 with TRBJ2-3; 8 bases align to TRBD2. Germline V gene data show CDR1 as SEHNR and CDR2 as FQNEAQ (reference sequence). This CDR3 has 16 amino acids. With 5 bases clipped from V and 0 bases from J, the junction kept 7 bases outside the gene matches.

V and J are TRBV28 and TRBJ2-7, with 7 bases lining up with TRBD2. V lost 2 bases, J lost 6 bases, and 4 bases stayed unmatched. The germline V gene encodes CDR1 MDHEN and CDR2 SYDVKM. This CDR3 contains 13 residues. The CDR3 here is CASSLAGGSEQYF. CDR3 nucleotide sequence: TGTGCCAGCAGTTTAGCTGGCGGGAGCGAGCAGTACTTC.